The following is a TCR beta chain sequence with its context. These data originate in a study of PD-L1 blockade in urothelial cancer. Time point specified: pretreatment peripheral blood. TCRdb keeps only in-frame clones here, not all; method: immunoSEQ multiplex PCR. The sample consists of tens of thousands of clones, more than 65% of them appearing once. Germline CDR1 is MDHEN and CDR2 is SYDVKM. Trimming took 3 bases from V and 7 from J, leaving 16 bases between them. CDR3 size: 15 residues. V and J are TRBV28 and TRBJ1-5, with TRBD1 as a possible D gene (6 bases). The receptor was isolated from a man aged 65 to 85 with urothelial cancer. The specimen comprised PBMCs, sampled around atezolizumab (anti-PD-L1) treatment. CDR3 sequence: CASSFGGPGGQPQHF. In DNA form, the CDR3 reads TGTGCCAGCAGTTTCGGGGGGCCAGGCGGCCAGCCCCAGCATTTT.